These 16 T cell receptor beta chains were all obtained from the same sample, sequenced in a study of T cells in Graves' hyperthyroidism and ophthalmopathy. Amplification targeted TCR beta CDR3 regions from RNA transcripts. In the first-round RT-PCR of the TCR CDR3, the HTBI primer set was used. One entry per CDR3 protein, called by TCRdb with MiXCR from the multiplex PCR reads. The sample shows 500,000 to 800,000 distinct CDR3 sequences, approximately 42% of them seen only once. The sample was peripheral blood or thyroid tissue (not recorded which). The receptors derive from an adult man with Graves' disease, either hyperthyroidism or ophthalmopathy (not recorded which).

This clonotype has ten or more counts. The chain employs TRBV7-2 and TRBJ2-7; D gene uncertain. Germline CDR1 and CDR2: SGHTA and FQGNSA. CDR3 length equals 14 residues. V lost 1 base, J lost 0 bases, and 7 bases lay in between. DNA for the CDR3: TGTGCCAGCAGCTTAGACGCAGGCTCCTACGAGCAGTACTTC. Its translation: CASSLDAGSYEQYF. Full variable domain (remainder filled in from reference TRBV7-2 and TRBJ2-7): GAGVSQSPSNKVTEKGKDVELRCDPISGHTALYWYRQSLGQGLEFLIYFQGNSAPDKSGLPSDRFSAERTGGSVSTLTIQRTQQEDSAVYLCASSLDAGSYEQYFGPGTRLTVT.

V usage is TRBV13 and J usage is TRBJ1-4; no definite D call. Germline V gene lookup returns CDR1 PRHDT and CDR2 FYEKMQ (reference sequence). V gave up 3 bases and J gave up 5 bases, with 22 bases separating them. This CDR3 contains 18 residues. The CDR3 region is CASSLQGPGEQHNEKLFF. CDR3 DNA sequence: TGTGCCAGCAGCTTGCAAGGGCCCGGGGAGCAGCACAATGAAAAACTGTTTTTT.

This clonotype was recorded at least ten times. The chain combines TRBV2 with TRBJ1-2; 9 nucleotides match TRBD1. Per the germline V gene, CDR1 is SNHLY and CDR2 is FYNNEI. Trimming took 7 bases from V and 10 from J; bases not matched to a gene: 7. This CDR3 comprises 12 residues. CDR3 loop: CASNLRTGVYTF. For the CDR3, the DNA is TGTGCCAGCAACCTAAGGACAGGGGTCTACACCTTC.

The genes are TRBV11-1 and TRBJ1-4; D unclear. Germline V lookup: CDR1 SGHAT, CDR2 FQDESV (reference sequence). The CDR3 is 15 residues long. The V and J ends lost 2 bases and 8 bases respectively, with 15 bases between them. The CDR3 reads CASSLNPTGKEKLFF. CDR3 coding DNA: TGTGCCAGCAGCTTAAACCCCACGGGGAAGGAAAAACTGTTTTTT.

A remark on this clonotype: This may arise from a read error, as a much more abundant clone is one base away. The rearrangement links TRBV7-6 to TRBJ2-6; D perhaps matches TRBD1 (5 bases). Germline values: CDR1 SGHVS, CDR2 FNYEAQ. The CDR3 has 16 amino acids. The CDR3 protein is CASSLDGYSGANVLAF. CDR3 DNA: TGTGCCAGCAGCTTAGATGGGTACTCTGGGGCCAACGTCCTGGCTTTC. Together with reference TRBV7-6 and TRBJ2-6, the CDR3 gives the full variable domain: GAGVSQSPRYKVTKRGQDVALRCDPISGHVSLYWYRQALGQGPEFLTYFNYEAQQDKSGLPNDRFSAERPEGSISTLTIQRTEQRDSAMYRCASSLDGYSGANVLAFGAGSRLTVL.

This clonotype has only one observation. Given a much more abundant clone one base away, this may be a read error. CDR3 loop: CASSIARGSAAFF. The CDR3 DNA follows: TGTGCCAGCAGCATAGCGCGAGGGAGCGCGGCTTTCTTT. This chain links TRBV7-9 with TRBJ1-1; D is ambiguous. From germline, CDR1 is SEHNR and CDR2 FQNEAQ (reference sequence). This CDR3 is 13 amino acids long.

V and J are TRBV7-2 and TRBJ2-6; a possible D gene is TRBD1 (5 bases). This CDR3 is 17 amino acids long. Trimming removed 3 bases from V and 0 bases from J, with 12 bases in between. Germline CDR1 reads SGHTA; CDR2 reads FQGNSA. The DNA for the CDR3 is TGTGCCAGCAGCTTGTGGACAACCTACTCTGGGGCCAACGTCCTGACTTTC. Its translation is CASSLWTTYSGANVLTF.

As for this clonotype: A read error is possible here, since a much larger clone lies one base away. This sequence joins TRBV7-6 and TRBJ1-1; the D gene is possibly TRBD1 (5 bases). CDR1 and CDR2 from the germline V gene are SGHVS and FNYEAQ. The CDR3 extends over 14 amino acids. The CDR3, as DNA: TGTGCCAGCAGCTTGGGGGACGCCCGCACTGAAGCTTCCTTT. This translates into CASSLGDARTEASF.

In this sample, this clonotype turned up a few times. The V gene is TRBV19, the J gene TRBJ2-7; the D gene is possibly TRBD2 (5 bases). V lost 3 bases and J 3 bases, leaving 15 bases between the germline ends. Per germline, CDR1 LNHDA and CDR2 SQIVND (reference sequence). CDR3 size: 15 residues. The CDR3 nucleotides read TGTGCCAGTAGTATGGCTAGCCCATTGAACTACGAGCAGTACTTC. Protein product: CASSMASPLNYEQYF.

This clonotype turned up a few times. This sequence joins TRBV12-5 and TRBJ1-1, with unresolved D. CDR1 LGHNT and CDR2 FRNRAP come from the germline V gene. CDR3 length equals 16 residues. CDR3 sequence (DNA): TGTGCCAGCAGTTTAGAGGAAGGGCGGGGGAACACTGAAGCTTTCTTT. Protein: CASSLEEGRGNTEAFF.

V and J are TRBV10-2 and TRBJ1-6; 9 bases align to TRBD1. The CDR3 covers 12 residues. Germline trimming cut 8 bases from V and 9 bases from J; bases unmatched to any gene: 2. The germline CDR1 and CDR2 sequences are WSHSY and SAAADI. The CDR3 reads CASRDRVSPLHF. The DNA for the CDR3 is TGCGCCAGCCGGGACAGGGTTTCACCCCTCCACTTT.

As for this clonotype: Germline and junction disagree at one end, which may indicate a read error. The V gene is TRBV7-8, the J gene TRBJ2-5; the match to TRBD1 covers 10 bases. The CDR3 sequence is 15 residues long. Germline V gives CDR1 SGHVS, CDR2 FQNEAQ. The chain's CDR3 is CASSSDRGLVETQYF. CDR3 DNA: TGTGCCAGCAGCTCCGACAGGGGGCTGGTGGAGACCCAGTACTTT.

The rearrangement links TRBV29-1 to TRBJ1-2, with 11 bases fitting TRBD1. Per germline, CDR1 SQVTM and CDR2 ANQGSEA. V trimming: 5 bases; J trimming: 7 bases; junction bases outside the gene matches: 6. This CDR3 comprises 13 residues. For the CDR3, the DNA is TGCAGCGTTCAGGGACAGGGGGTGTCTGGCTACACCTTC. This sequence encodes CSVQGQGVSGYTF.

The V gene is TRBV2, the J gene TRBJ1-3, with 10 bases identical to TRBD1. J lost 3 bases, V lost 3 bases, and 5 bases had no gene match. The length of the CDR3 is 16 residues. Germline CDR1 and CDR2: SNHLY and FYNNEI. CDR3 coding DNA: TGTGCCAGCAGTGAGGACAGGGGGTATGGTGGAAACACCATATATTTT. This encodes CASSEDRGYGGNTIYF.

The CDR3: CAISESSGMANEQFF. The DNA for the CDR3 is TGTGCCATCAGTGAATCTAGCGGGATGGCCAATGAGCAGTTCTTC. The J gene is TRBJ2-1, the V gene TRBV10-3; TRBD2 agrees at 9 bases. The germline V gene encodes CDR1 ENHRY and CDR2 SYGVKD. The CDR3 spans 15 residues. Trimming took 3 bases from V and 6 from J; bases not matched to a gene: 6.

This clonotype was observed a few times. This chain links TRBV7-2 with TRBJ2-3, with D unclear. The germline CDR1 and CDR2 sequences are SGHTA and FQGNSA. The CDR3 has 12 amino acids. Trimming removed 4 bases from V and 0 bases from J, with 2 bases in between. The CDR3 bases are TGTGCCAGCAGCTCTAGCACAGATACGCAGTATTTT. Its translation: CASSSSTDTQYF.